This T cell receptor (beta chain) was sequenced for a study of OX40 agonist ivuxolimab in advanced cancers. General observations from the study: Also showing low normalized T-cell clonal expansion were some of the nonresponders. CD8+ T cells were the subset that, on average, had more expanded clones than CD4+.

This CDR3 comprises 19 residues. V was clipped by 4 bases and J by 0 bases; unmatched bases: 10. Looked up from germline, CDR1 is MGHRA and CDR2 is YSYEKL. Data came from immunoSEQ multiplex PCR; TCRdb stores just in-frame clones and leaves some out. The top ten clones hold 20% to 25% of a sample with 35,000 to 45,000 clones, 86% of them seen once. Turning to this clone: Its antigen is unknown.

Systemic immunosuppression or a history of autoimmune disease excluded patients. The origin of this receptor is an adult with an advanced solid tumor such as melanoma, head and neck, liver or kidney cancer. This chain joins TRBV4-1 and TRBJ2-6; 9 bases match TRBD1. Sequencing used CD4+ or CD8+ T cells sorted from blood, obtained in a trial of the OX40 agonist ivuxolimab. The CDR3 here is CASSPTPGQGLSGANVLTF. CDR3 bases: TGCGCCAGCAGCCCGACACCGGGACAGGGTCTCTCTGGGGCCAACGTCCTGACTTTC.